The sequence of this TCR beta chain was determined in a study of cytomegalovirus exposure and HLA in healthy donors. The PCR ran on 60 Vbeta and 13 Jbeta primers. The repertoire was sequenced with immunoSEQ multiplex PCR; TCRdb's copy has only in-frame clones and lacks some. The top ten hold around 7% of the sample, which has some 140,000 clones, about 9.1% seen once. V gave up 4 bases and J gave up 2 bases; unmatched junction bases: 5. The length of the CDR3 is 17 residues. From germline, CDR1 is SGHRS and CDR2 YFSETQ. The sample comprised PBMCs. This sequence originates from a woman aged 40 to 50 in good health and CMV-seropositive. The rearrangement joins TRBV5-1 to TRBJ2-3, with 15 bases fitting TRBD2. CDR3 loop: CASSTGLAGGLTDTQYF. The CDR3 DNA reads TGCGCCAGCAGCACTGGACTAGCGGGGGGGCTCACAGATACGCAGTATTTT.